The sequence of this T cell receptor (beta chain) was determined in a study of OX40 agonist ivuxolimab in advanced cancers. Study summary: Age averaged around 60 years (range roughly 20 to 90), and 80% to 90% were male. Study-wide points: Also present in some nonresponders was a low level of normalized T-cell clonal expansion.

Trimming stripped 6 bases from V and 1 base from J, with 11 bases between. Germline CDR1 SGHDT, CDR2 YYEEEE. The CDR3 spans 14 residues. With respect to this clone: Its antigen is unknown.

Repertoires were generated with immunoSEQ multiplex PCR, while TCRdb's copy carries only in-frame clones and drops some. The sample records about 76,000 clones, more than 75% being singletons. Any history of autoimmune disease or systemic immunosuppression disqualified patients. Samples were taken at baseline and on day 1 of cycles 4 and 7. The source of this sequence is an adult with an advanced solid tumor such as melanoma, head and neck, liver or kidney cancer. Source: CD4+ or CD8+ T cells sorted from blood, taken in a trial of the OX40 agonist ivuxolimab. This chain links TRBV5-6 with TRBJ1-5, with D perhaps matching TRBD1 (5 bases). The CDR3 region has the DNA TGTGCCAGCACCCTCCGGGACAGCAATCAGCCCCAGCATTTT. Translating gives CASTLRDSNQPQHF.